What follows are 9 T cell receptor beta chains derived from one specimen sequenced in a study of monozygotic twins with inflammatory bowel disease. TCRdb re-called the 5' RACE reads; every CDR3 protein appears as one record, without DNA. This table holds about 450,000 distinct CDR3 sequences. The material sequenced was blood. These receptor sequences come from a human donor with ulcerative colitis or Crohn's disease, or a healthy co-twin of an affected twin (not recorded which).

The chain uses TRBV6-1 and TRBJ1-2; TCRdb reports TRBD1, a call that lacks DNA to check it against. Looked up from germline, CDR1 is MNHNS and CDR2 is SASEGT. The CDR3 has 15 amino acids. CDR3 region: CASSSGQGASGGYTF.

The J gene is TRBJ2-1, the V gene TRBV5-4. Germline assignment: CDR1 SGHNT and CDR2 YYREEE (reference sequence). There are 15 residues in the CDR3. The CDR3 protein is CASSLAQGAYNEQFF.

V gene TRBV30 combines with J gene TRBJ1-2; with no DNA, the TCRdb D assignment of TRBD1 cannot be verified. Germline V lookup: CDR1 GTSNPN, CDR2 SVGIG (reference sequence). The CDR3 length is 13 residues. CDR3 sequence reads: CAWTSGQGDGYTF.

The chain carries TRBV24-1 and TRBJ2-3; TCRdb's D call of TRBD1 is untestable without DNA. CDR3 size: 16 residues. Germline CDR1 is KGHDR and CDR2 is SFDVKD. This CDR3 is CATSESSPGGTDTQYF.

This chain uses TRBV9 with TRBJ2-1. The germline V gene encodes CDR1 SGDLS and CDR2 YYNGEE. This CDR3 comprises 16 residues. The CDR3 protein is CASSVLGGRAYNEQFF.

V and J are TRBV12-3 or TRBV12-4 and TRBJ2-3; TCRdb returns TRBD1, unconfirmable since there is no DNA. The CDR3 loop spans 15 amino acids. CDR3 loop: CASIQTGGLSDTQYF.

The J gene is TRBJ2-1, the V gene TRBV27; with no DNA, the TCRdb D assignment of TRBD1 cannot be verified. This CDR3 has 14 amino acids. Germline CDR1 MNHEY, CDR2 SMNVEV (reference sequence). The CDR3 loop is CASTPDRFYNEQFF.

This chain uses TRBV14 with TRBJ1-1; TCRdb designates TRBD1, a call that cannot be tested without DNA. CDR1 SGHDN and CDR2 FVKESK come from the germline V gene. The CDR3 is made up of 14 amino acids. The chain's CDR3 is CASSLTPVNTEAFF.

V usage is TRBV12-3 or TRBV12-4 and J usage is TRBJ2-3; TCRdb's assignment of TRBD1 cannot be checked, as there is no DNA. CDR3 size: 14 residues. The CDR3 region is CASSFPAGTDTQYF.